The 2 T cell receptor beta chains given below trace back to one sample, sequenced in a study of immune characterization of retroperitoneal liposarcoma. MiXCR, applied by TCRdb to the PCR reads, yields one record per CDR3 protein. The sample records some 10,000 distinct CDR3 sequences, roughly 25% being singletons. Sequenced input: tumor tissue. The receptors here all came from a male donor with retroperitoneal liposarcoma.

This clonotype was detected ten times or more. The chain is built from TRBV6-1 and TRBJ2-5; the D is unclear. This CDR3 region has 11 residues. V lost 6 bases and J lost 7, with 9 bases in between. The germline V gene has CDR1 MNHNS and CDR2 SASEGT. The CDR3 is CASSQGRTQYF. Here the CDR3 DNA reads TGTGCCAGCAGCCAAGGACGGACCCAGTACTTC.

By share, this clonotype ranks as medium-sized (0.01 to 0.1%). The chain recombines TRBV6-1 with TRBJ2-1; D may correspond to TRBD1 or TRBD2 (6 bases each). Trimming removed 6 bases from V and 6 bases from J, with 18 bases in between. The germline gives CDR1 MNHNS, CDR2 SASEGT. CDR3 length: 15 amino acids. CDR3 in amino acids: CASRYQLAGANEQFF. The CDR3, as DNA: TGTGCCAGCAGGTATCAACTAGCAGGGGCCAATGAGCAGTTCTTC.